This T cell receptor (beta chain) originates from a study of technical replicates of blood from several donors. CDR1 and CDR2 (germline): SGHTA, FQGNSA. V shed 8 bases, J shed 4 bases, and the junction held 18 bases outside the gene matches. The CDR3 is made up of 17 amino acids. Using immunoSEQ multiplex PCR, the repertoire was profiled, and TCRdb retains in-frame clones only, with some absent. Counted here are approximately 58,000 clones, 86% occurring once; the ten biggest clones make up about 5%. The clonotype originates from a human donor in good health. Some clones in this sample may be carry-over from other donors' samples. Material for sequencing was PBMCs. The chain links TRBV7-2 to TRBJ2-5, with 8 bases matching TRBD2. CDR3: CASGLIGGGLGAETQYF. CDR3 sequence (DNA): TGTGCCAGCGGCCTGATTGGCGGGGGGCTCGGGGCAGAGACCCAGTACTTC.